The 22 T cell receptor beta chains below all came from one sample that was sequenced in a study of T cell changes during pregnancy in multiple sclerosis (dated by TCRdb to 2018 to 2020). The method behind the library was the immunoSEQ multiplex PCR assay. TCRdb took over this immuneACCESS table, retaining in-frame rearrangements with V and J assigned. Such tables are incomplete; in checked studies, under half of the missing clones stem from an unresolved V gene, and the remainder is unexplained. This sample lists around 100,000 clones; approximately 90% were detected once. Clones ranked in the top ten supply less than 4.5% of the sample. The sample here was peripheral blood, taken after pregnancy. The receptors derive from a female donor with multiple sclerosis, enrolled in a pregnancy study.

This clone was seen once. CDR3 DNA: TGTGCCAGCTCACTGGGACAGAACACTGAAGCTTTCTTT. Amino acid sequence: CASSLGQNTEAFF. The rearrangement uses TRBV18 and TRBJ1-1; D possibly corresponds to TRBD1 (6 bases). Germline V gene data show CDR1 as KGHSH and CDR2 as LQKENI. V lost 4 bases to trimming and J lost 1 base, with 7 bases between them. This CDR3 has 13 amino acids.

The chain combines TRBV5-1 with TRBJ2-7, with 10 positions matching TRBD1. The ends lost 1 base at V and 7 bases at J; junction bases unmatched: 8. This CDR3 spans 15 amino acids. The germline CDR1 and CDR2 sequences are SGHRS and YFSETQ. The CDR3: CASSLSPGTGEEQYF. In DNA, the CDR3 is TGCGCCAGCAGCTTGAGTCCCGGGACAGGGGAGGAGCAGTACTTC. Combining the CDR3 with reference TRBV5-1 and TRBJ2-7 gives the whole variable domain KAGVTQTPRYLIKTRGQQVTLSCSPISGHRSVSWYQQTPGQGLQFLFEYFSETQRNKGNFPGRFSGRQFSNSRSEMNVSTLELGDSALYLCASSLSPGTGEEQYFGPGTRLTVT.

The V gene is TRBV6-1, the J gene TRBJ2-3; a possible D gene is TRBD1 (5 bases). This CDR3 is built from 13 residues. Trimming stripped 6 bases from V and 1 base from J, with 8 bases between. Per the germline V gene, CDR1 is MNHNS and CDR2 is SASEGT. CDR3 residues: CASRGRGTDTQYF. DNA for the CDR3: TGTGCCAGCAGGGGGCGAGGCACAGATACGCAGTATTTT.

The chain combines TRBV6-5 with TRBJ1-6; D unclear. Per the germline V gene, CDR1 is MNHEY and CDR2 is SVGAGI. The CDR3 sequence is 13 residues long. Between the trimmed V and J ends, which lost 1 base and 11 bases, there was a span of 9 bases. CDR3 in amino acids: CASSYFLGPPLHF. CDR3 DNA: TGTGCCAGCAGTTACTTCCTCGGTCCACCCCTCCACTTT.

V is TRBV4-2 and J is TRBJ1-6; no reliable D call. Deletions cut 0 bases from V and 8 bases from J, with 5 bases between. This CDR3 spans 13 amino acids. Germline CDR1 reads LGHNA; CDR2 reads YNFKEQ. CDR3 nucleotides: TGTGCCAGCAGCCAAGATCCAGATTCACCCCTCCACTTT. It specifies CASSQDPDSPLHF.

The CDR3 coding sequence is TGTGCCAGCAGCTTAGACTTTGGACAGGGGGCGTACGAGCAGTACTTC. It specifies CASSLDFGQGAYEQYF. This sequence joins TRBV11-2 and TRBJ2-7; 11 bases are a match to TRBD1. Germline V gives CDR1 SGHAT, CDR2 FQNNGV. V was pared by 0 bases and J by 4 bases, with 5 bases of the junction left unmatched. There are 16 residues in the CDR3.

V is TRBV9 and J is TRBJ1-2, with D tentatively TRBD1 (6 bases). Trimming cost V 1 base and J 4 bases, with 17 bases left between them. The germline gives CDR1 SGDLS, CDR2 YYNGEE. The CDR3 covers 16 residues. The CDR3 loop is CASSVFQDSSPYGYTF. Written as DNA, the CDR3 is TGTGCCAGCAGCGTATTCCAGGACAGTTCCCCCTATGGCTACACCTTC.

A word on this clone: Additional DNA sequences in this sample encode the identical CDR3. The V gene is TRBV18, the J gene TRBJ2-7; D is possibly TRBD2 (5 bases). Germline assignment: CDR1 KGHSH and CDR2 LQKENI. Trimming removed 2 bases from V and 4 bases from J, with 12 bases in between. The CDR3 is made up of 14 amino acids. The DNA of the CDR3 is TGTGCCAGCTCACCAAGGACGGGGAGTTACGAGCAGTACTTC. As protein: CASSPRTGSYEQYF.

This chain uses TRBV20-1 with TRBJ1-5; D is unclear. V was cut by 6 bases and J by 9 bases, with 6 bases left in between. Looked up from germline, CDR1 is DFQATT and CDR2 is SNEGSKA (reference sequence). The CDR3 sequence is 9 residues long. The CDR3 DNA follows: TGCAGTGCCGGAGGGCCCCAGCATTTT. Translated: CSAGGPQHF.

This clone was recorded a few times. The rearrangement joins TRBV6-5 to TRBJ1-1, with D unresolved. V dropped 5 bases and J dropped 1 base, with 8 bases sitting between them. This CDR3 has 13 residues. Germline loops: CDR1 MNHEY, CDR2 SVGAGI. CDR3 loop: CASSLGTNTEAFF. The CDR3 DNA is TGTGCCAGCAGTCTGGGCACGAACACTGAAGCTTTCTTT.

The chain links TRBV5-1 to TRBJ1-4, with D possibly matching TRBD1 (5 bases). The V end was cut by 4 bases, the J end by 11 bases, with 18 bases between. This CDR3 has 14 residues. Germline V gene lookup returns CDR1 SGHRS and CDR2 YFSETQ. The CDR3: CASSDGTTSGKLFF. CDR3 DNA: TGCGCCAGCAGCGACGGGACTACATCTGGGAAACTGTTTTTT.

The chain has TRBV11-2 and TRBJ2-7, with D perhaps matching TRBD2 (5 bases). Germline CDR1 SGHAT, CDR2 FQNNGV. CDR3 length equals 14 residues. V dropped 5 bases and J dropped 4 bases, with 15 bases sitting between them. The CDR3 region has the DNA TGTGCCAGCAGCCAGGACTTAGGGCGGTACGAGCAGTACTTC. Its translation is CASSQDLGRYEQYF.

The chain joins TRBV7-9 to TRBJ2-1; 10 nucleotides align to TRBD2. V dropped 1 base and J dropped 10; count of bases not matched to a gene: 4. The germline V gene has CDR1 SEHNR and CDR2 FQNEAQ (reference sequence). The CDR3 covers 14 residues. The CDR3 nucleotides read TGTGCCAGCAGCTTAGGACCGACTAGCGGGGAGCAGTTCTTC. Translating gives CASSLGPTSGEQFF.

V usage is TRBV11-3 and J usage is TRBJ1-1; D might be TRBD1 (5 bases). The V and J ends lost 4 bases and 0 bases respectively, with 6 bases between them. The CDR3 covers 13 residues. Germline loops: CDR1 SGHNT, CDR2 YENEEA. The CDR3 DNA reads as TGTGCCAGCAGCTGGGGCATGAACACTGAAGCTTTCTTT. As protein: CASSWGMNTEAFF.

V gene TRBV10-3 combines with J gene TRBJ1-5, with D perhaps TRBD1 (5 bases). Trimming pared 0 bases from V and 0 bases from J, leaving 12 bases between. In germline, CDR1 is ENHRY, CDR2 SYGVKD. This CDR3 is built from 17 residues. CDR3 sequence reads: CAISESTRGDSNQPQHF. In DNA form, the CDR3 reads TGTGCCATCAGTGAGTCGACTCGGGGGGATAGCAATCAGCCCCAGCATTTT.

The V call is TRBV11-2, the J call TRBJ1-5; D remains unclear. Deletions cut 5 bases from V and 6 bases from J, with 11 bases between. Per germline, CDR1 SGHAT and CDR2 FQNNGV. The CDR3 has 13 amino acids. In DNA, the CDR3 is TGTGCCAGCAGCCCCGGGGTAAGTCAGCCCCAGCATTTT. As protein: CASSPGVSQPQHF.

The chain uses TRBV6-5 and TRBJ1-2; D is unclear. Looked up from germline, CDR1 is MNHEY and CDR2 is SVGAGI. This CDR3 contains 15 residues. With 4 bases removed from V and 3 bases from J, the gap between germline ends came to 15 bases. The CDR3, as DNA: TGTGCCAGCAGTTTTACTCGGGAGCGCGACTATGGCTACACCTTC. Amino acids: CASSFTRERDYGYTF.

The chain carries TRBV5-4 and TRBJ2-7, with 9 positions matching TRBD1. The CDR3 totals 14 residues. Germline V gene lookup returns CDR1 SGHNT and CDR2 YYREEE (reference sequence). The J segment lost 7 bases and the V segment lost 4 bases, leaving 9 bases of the junction unmatched. For the CDR3, the DNA is TGTGCCAGCAGCGATTGGGGGACAGGGTATGAGCAGTACTTC. Translating gives CASSDWGTGYEQYF.

J is TRBJ2-5 and V is TRBV4-1; 8 nucleotides agree with TRBD2. Trimming removed 4 bases from V and 5 bases from J; junction bases left unmatched: 3. The CDR3 spans 13 residues. Germline CDR1 and CDR2: MGHRA and YSYEKL. CDR3 loop: CASSPPGGETQYF. The CDR3 coding sequence is TGCGCCAGCAGCCCGCCGGGGGGGGAGACCCAGTACTTC.

Comments on this clone: This sample also contains other DNA sequences that code for the same CDR3. In nucleotides, the CDR3 is TGTGCCAGCAGTTTGAACAGGGGCCACTCACCCCTCCACTTT. It yields the protein CASSLNRGHSPLHF. J is TRBJ1-6 and V is TRBV6-5; 7 bases fit TRBD1. V shed 4 bases, J shed 10 bases, and the junction held 7 bases outside the gene matches. CDR3 length equals 14 residues. CDR1 and CDR2 (germline): MNHEY, SVGAGI.

The J gene is TRBJ2-2, the V gene TRBV19; 8 nucleotides line up with TRBD1. Germline V CDR1 and CDR2: LNHDA, SQIVND (reference sequence). Trimming cost V 10 bases and J 4 bases; bases outside gene matches: 14. The CDR3 has 16 residues. The chain's CDR3 is CATSWGTGSSTGELFF. In DNA form, the CDR3 reads TGTGCCACCTCATGGGGGACAGGTTCCAGCACCGGGGAGCTGTTTTTT.

This sequence joins TRBV5-1 and TRBJ2-7; 9 positions agree with TRBD1. The CDR3 consists of 15 residues. The V gene end was trimmed by 3 bases and the J gene end by 2 bases; junction bases not matched to a gene: 6. Germline V gene lookup returns CDR1 SGHRS and CDR2 YFSETQ. CDR3 sequence (DNA): TGCGCCAGCAGCTCCGGACAGGGGCTAACCTACGAGCAGTACTTC. This codes for CASSSGQGLTYEQYF.